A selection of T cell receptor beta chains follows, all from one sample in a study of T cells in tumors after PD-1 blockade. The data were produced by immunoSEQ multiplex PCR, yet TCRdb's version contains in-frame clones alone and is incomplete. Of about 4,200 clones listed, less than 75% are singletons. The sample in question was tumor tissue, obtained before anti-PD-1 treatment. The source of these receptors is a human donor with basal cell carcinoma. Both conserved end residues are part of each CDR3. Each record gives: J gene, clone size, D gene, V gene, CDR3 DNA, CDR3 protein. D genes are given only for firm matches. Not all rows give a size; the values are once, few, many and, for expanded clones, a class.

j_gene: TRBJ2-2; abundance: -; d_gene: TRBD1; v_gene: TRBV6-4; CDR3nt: TGTGCCAGCACCTCGGACAGGGACGGCACCGGGGAGCTGTTTTTT; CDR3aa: CASTSDRDGTGELFF
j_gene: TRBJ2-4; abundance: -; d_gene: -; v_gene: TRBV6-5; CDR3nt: TGTGCCAGCAGTTACTCAAGAAGGGACATTCAGTACTTC; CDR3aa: CASSYSRRDIQYF
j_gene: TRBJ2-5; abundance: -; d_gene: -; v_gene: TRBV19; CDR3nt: TGTGCCAGTAGTGGGAACAGGCCAGGCGAGACCCAGTACTTC; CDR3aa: CASSGNRPGETQYF
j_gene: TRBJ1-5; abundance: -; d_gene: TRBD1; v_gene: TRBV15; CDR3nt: TGTGCCACCAGCGGAAACACAGGGGCGGCCAATCAGCCCCAGCATTTT; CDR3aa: CATSGNTGAANQPQHF
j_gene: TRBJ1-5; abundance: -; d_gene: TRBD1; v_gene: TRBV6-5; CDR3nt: TGTGCCAGCAATCCGGGAGGGGGCCTCGCCCGGCCCCAGCATTTT; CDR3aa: CASNPGGGLARPQHF
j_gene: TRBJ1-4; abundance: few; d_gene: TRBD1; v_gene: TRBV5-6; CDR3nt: TGTGCCAGCACCTCGGGGACAGGGGGCGCGGATGAAAAACTGTTTTTT; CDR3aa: CASTSGTGGADEKLFF
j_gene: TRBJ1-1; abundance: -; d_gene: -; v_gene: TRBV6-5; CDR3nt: TGTGCCAGCAGTTACTCAGCCAGGAACACTGAAGCTTTCTTT; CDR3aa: CASSYSARNTEAFF
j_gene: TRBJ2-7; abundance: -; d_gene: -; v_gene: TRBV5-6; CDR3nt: TGTGCCAGCAGCGGGCAAGGCGAGCAGTACTTC; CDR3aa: CASSGQGEQYF
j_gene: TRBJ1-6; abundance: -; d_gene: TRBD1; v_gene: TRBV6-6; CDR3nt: TGTGCCAGCAGTTACCCCGGGGACAGGGCTAATTCACCCCTCCACTTT; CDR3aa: CASSYPGDRANSPLHF
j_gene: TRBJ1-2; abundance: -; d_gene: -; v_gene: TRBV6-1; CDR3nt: TGTGCCAGCAGTGCAAGCCAGCTAGGGGCCCTTAACTATGGCTACACCTTC; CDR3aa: CASSASQLGALNYGYTF
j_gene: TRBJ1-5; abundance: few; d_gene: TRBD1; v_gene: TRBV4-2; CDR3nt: TGTGCCAGCAGCCAAGGGACAGGGAATTATCAGCCCCAGCATTTT; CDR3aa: CASSQGTGNYQPQHF
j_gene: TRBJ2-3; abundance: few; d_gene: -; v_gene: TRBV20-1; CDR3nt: TGCAGTGCTAGTCACGGGGATACAGATACGCAGTATTTT; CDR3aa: CSASHGDTDTQYF
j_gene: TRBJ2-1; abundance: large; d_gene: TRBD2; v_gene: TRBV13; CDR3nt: TGTGCCAGCAGGCTTCTCTTTGCGGGGGGTGGTGAGCAGTTCTTC; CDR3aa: CASRLLFAGGGEQFF
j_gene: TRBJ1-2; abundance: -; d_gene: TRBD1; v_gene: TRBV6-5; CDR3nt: TGTGCCAGCAGCCGACAGGGGACTGGCTACACCTTC; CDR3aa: CASSRQGTGYTF
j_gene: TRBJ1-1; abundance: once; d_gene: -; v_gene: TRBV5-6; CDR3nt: TGTGCCAGCAGTCGGGATATGAACACTGAAGCTTTCTTT; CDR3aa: CASSRDMNTEAFF
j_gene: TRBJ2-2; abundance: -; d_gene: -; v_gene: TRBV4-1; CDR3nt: TGCGCCAGCAGCCAAGTTATGGGCGACGGGGAGCTGTTTTTT; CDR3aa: CASSQVMGDGELFF
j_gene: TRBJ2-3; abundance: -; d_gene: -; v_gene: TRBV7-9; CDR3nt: TGTGCCAGCAGTTCAACCCCCTCGACAATAGCTAGCACAGATACGCAGTATTTT; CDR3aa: CASSSTPSTIASTDTQYF
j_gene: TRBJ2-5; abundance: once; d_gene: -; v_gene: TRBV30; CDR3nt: TGTGCCTGGACTATGGGACGATTGGGGGAGACCCAGTACTTC; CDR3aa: CAWTMGRLGETQYF
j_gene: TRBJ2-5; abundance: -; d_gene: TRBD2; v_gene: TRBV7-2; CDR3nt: TGTGCCAGCAGCTTAGAAGGGAGGGCTGCACATAGGCGAGAGACCCAGTACTTC; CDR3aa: CASSLEGRAAHRRETQYF
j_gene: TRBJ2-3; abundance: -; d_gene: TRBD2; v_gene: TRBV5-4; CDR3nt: TGTGCCAGCAGCTTGGGGGAGGGTGGCGTGGGGGGAGATACGCAGTATTTT; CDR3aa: CASSLGEGGVGGDTQYF
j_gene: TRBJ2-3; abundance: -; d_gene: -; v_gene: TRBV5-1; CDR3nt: TGCGCCAGCAGCACCGGGACGTTTTTCACAGATACGCAGTATTTT; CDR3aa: CASSTGTFFTDTQYF
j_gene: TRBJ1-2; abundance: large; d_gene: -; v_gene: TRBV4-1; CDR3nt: TGCGCCAGCAGCCAAACATCGTTGGGGGGAATCGGCGATGGCTACACCTTC; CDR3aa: CASSQTSLGGIGDGYTF
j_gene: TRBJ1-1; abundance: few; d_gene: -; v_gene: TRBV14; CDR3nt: TGTGCCAGCAGCCAGGATACCGGGAGCGAAGCTTTCTTT; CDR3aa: CASSQDTGSEAFF
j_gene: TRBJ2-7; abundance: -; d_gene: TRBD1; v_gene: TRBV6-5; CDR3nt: TGTGCCAGCACTGCTATAGGACAGGGGTTCTACGAGCAGTACTTC; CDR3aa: CASTAIGQGFYEQYF
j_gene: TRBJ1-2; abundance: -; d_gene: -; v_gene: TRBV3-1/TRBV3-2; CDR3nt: TGTGCCAGCAGCCTCCACTCGGACAAGACCGCTAACTATGGCTACACCTTC; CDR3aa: CASSLHSDKTANYGYTF
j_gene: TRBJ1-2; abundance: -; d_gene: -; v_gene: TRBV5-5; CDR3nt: TGTGCCAGCAGCCTGGGACGGATAGGAGCTAACTATGGCTACACCTTC; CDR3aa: CASSLGRIGANYGYTF
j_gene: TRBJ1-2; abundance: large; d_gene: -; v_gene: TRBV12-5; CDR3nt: TGTGCTAGTGGTCCGGGTCCCTTCTTCTATGGCTACACCTTC; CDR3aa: CASGPGPFFYGYTF
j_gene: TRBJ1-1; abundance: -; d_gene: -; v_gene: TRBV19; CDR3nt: TGTGCCAGTAGTTGGGAGGGCTTGAACACTGAAGCTTTCTTT; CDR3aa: CASSWEGLNTEAFF
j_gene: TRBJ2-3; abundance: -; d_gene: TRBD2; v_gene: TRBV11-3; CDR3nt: TGTGCCAGCAGCTTAGGCCTAGCGGGGGTGGCGGATACGCAGTATTTT; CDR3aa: CASSLGLAGVADTQYF
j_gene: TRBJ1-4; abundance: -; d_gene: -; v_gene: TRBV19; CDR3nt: TGTGCCAGTAGTCTCCAGGGTCGGGAAAAACTGTTTTTT; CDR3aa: CASSLQGREKLFF
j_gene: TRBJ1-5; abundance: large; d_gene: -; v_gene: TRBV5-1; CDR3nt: TGCGCCAGCAGCTGGACGACAGGTAGCAATCAGCCCCAGCATTTT; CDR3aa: CASSWTTGSNQPQHF
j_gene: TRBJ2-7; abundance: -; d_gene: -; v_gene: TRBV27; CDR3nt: TGTGCCAGCAGTTGGGGGCGCGTAGGCTACGAGCAGTACTTC; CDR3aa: CASSWGRVGYEQYF
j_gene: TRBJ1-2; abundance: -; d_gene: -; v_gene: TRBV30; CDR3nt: TGTGCCTTCAGGGGCTATGGCTACACCTTC; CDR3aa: CAFRGYGYTF
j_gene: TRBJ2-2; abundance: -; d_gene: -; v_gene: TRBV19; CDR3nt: TGTGCCAGTAGTGGTGCGGCGGGTACCGGGGAGCTGTTTTTT; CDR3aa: CASSGAAGTGELFF
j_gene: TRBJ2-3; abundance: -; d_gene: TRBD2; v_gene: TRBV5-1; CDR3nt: TGCGCCAGCAGCTTGGACTTCGGGACTAGCGGGGCAGATACGCAGTATTTT; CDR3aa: CASSLDFGTSGADTQYF
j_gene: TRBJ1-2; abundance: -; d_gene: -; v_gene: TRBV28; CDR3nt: TGTGCCAGCAGCCGAGACTCCGGGGCAAGGAGCGGGGGCTACACCTTC; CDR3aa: CASSRDSGARSGGYTF
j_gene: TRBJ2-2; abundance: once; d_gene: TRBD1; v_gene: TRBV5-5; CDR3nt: TGTGCCAGCAGCCGAGGACAGGGCCCCACCGGGGAGCTGTTTTTT; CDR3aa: CASSRGQGPTGELFF
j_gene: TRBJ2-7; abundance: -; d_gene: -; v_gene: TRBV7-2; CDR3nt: TGTGCCAGCAGCTTATCCTCGCCCATTTACGAGCAGTACTTC; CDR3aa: CASSLSSPIYEQYF
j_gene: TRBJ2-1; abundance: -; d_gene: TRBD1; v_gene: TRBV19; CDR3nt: TGTGCCAGTAGTATAGCTGGACAGGTGAGCCAGGAGCAGTTCTTC; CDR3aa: CASSIAGQVSQEQFF
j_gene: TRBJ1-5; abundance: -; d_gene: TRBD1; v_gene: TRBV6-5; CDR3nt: TGTGCCAGCAATACACAGGGGGGGAATCAGCCCCAGCATTTT; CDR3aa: CASNTQGGNQPQHF
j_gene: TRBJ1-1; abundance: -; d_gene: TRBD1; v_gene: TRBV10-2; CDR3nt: TGCGCCAGCAGTGATTGGGACAGCGTTGAAGCTTTCTTT; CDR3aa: CASSDWDSVEAFF
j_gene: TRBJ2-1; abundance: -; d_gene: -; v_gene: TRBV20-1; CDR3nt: TGCAGTGCCACAGTCAATGAGCAGTTCTTC; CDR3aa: CSATVNEQFF
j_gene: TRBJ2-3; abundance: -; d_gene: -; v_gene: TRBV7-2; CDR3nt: TGTGCCAGCAGCCCTGCGGGGTATGGGACAGATACGCAGTATTTT; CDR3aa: CASSPAGYGTDTQYF
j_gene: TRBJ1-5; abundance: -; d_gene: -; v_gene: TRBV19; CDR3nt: TGTGCCAGTAGTATATCGCAGGCCCAAGGGCCCCAGCATTTT; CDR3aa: CASSISQAQGPQHF
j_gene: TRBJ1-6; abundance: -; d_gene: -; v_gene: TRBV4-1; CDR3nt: TGCGCCAGCAGCCAAGATTTGGGGTTTTCACCCCTCCACTTT; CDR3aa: CASSQDLGFSPLHF
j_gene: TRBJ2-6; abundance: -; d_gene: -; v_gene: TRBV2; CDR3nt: TGTGCCACTAGGGATGGGGCCAACGTCCTGACTTTC; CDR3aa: CATRDGANVLTF